The text below deals with one T cell receptor (beta chain). Antigen: not known. Amplified regions were TCR beta CDR3 sequences from RNA transcripts. With the HTBI primer set, the TCR CDR3 went through a first round of RT-PCR. TCRdb re-called the multiplex PCR reads through MiXCR, storing one row per CDR3 protein. Here the sample spans 550,000 to 700,000 distinct CDR3 sequences, 46% being singletons. Patients with uncontrolled infections, other autoimmune diseases, pregnancy or lactation were excluded. Diagnosis relied on clinical symptoms, serum thyroxine and TRAb, thyroid ultrasound and orbital computed tomography. The sample belongs to a study of T cells in Graves' hyperthyroidism and ophthalmopathy. The study's findings and limits: The model's output predicted ophthalmopathy at a median of about 6.5 months prior to onset. A 13 V-J model separated ophthalmopathy from stable hyperthyroidism.

The length of the CDR3 is 15 residues. Germline CDR1 reads ENHRY; CDR2 reads SYGVKD. V lost 6 bases, J lost 0 bases, and 15 bases lay in between. The specimen was peripheral blood or thyroid tissue (not recorded which). The chain carries TRBV10-3 and TRBJ2-7, with D uncertain. This receptor was obtained from an adult woman with Graves' disease, either hyperthyroidism or ophthalmopathy (not recorded which). CDR3 nucleotide sequence: TGTGCCATCAGCGTTGCCCGACACGGCTCCTACGAGCAGTACTTC. It codes for CAISVARHGSYEQYF.